These 12 T cell receptor beta chains were all obtained from the same sample, sequenced in a study of OX40 agonist ivuxolimab in advanced cancers. Library preparation employed the immunoSEQ multiplex PCR assay. In TCRdb, the immuneACCESS table is reduced to in-frame sequences with V and J assigned. These tables do not hold every clone; where another copy was compared, an unresolved V gene accounts for under half, and the others remain unexplained. The sample table lists 26,000 or so clones, about 90% of them with a count of one. The ten largest clones represent approximately 22% of the sample. Source: CD4+ or CD8+ T cells sorted from blood, taken in a trial of the OX40 agonist ivuxolimab. The receptor set was obtained from an adult with an advanced solid tumor such as melanoma, head and neck, liver or kidney cancer.

The CDR3 nucleotides read TGTGCCAGCAGCTTAGCGACTTCCCCAGGGGGGTACGAGCAGTACTTC. It is translated as CASSLATSPGGYEQYF. The rearrangement links TRBV11-3 to TRBJ2-7, with D possibly TRBD1 on 7 matching bases. V was clipped by 1 base and J by 4 bases, with 17 bases between them. CDR3 length equals 16 residues. CDR1 is SGHNT and CDR2 is YENEEA in the germline V gene.

The chain links TRBV28 to TRBJ2-7; 11 bases match TRBD2. V was pared by 6 bases and J by 3 bases, with 7 bases of the junction left unmatched. This CDR3 is 15 amino acids long. Germline CDR1 and CDR2: MDHEN and SYDVKM. CDR3 sequence reads: CASRGGLAGFYEQYF. CDR3 DNA: TGTGCCAGCAGGGGAGGACTAGCGGGTTTCTACGAGCAGTACTTC.

This clone was counted a few times. The rearrangement links TRBV13 to TRBJ2-7; 8 nucleotides align to TRBD2. The CDR3 is 18 amino acids. Unmatched junction bases numbered 18, after V lost 2 bases and J lost 6 bases. CDR1 and CDR2 from the germline V gene are PRHDT and FYEKMQ (reference sequence). The CDR3 sequence: CASSLSSDGGGPLVEQYF. The CDR3 DNA sequence: TGTGCCAGCAGCTTAAGCTCCGATGGCGGGGGGCCCCTTGTCGAGCAGTACTTC.

The CDR3 protein is CASSFLGGLAKNIQYF. CDR3 DNA: TGCGCCAGCAGCTTTTTGGGGGGCCTAGCCAAAAACATTCAGTACTTC. The chain combines TRBV5-1 with TRBJ2-4; D possibly uses TRBD1 or TRBD2 (6 bases each). V was pared by 2 bases and J by 0 bases, with 12 bases between. The V gene's germline CDR1 is SGHRS and CDR2 YFSETQ. The CDR3 spans 16 residues.

This clone is a singleton in its sample. V and J are TRBV2 and TRBJ2-7; D unresolved. V lost 5 bases and J 2 bases, leaving 10 bases between the germline ends. Germline V lookup: CDR1 SNHLY, CDR2 FYNNEI. The length of the CDR3 is 13 residues. CDR3 in amino acids: CASSSFRTYEQYF. Here the CDR3 DNA reads TGTGCCAGCAGTTCCTTCCGGACCTACGAGCAGTACTTC.

This clone was observed a single time. The chain employs TRBV4-3 and TRBJ1-6; tentative D call: TRBD1 (5 bases). V was shortened by 7 bases and J by 6 bases, with 13 bases between the two germline ends. The CDR3 totals 14 residues. Germline lookup yields CDR1 LGHNA and CDR2 YSLEER. The CDR3 DNA sequence: TGCGCCAGCACCTCCGGGACTTCTAATTCACCCCTCCACTTT. It translates to CASTSGTSNSPLHF.

A single count supports this clone. This chain links TRBV2 with TRBJ1-1, with TRBD1 matching over 7 bases. The junction had 8 bases not matched to a gene; V was cut back by 4 bases and J by 6 bases. CDR3 length equals 14 residues. CDR1 SNHLY and CDR2 FYNNEI come from the germline V gene. The CDR3 bases are TGTGCCAGCAGTGGGGACAGACGAACACCTGAAGCTTTCTTT. This sequence encodes CASSGDRRTPEAFF.

The genes are TRBV28 and TRBJ1-3, with TRBD1 as a possible D gene (5 bases). The CDR3 length is 13 residues. The germline CDR1 and CDR2 sequences are MDHEN and SYDVKM. Trimming removed 7 bases at V and 9 bases at J, with 16 bases between. The CDR3 reads CASTVAGEATIYF. CDR3 sequence (DNA): TGTGCCAGCACTGTGGCGGGGGAGGCCACCATATATTTT.

The chain recombines TRBV9 with TRBJ2-7; D is tentatively TRBD1 or TRBD2 (5 bases each). Per germline, CDR1 SGDLS and CDR2 YYNGEE. CDR3 size: 16 residues. Trimming removed 0 bases at V and 0 bases at J, with 13 bases between. CDR3 nucleotides: TGTGCCAGCAGCGTAGAGTTCGGGGCCAACTCCTACGAGCAGTACTTC. This translates into CASSVEFGANSYEQYF.

This chain connects TRBV4-3 to TRBJ2-1; D might be TRBD2 (5 bases). Trimming took off 0 bases at V and 8 bases at J, with 8 bases between the two ends. The CDR3 is made up of 13 amino acids. Germline CDR1 and CDR2: LGHNA and YSLEER. In DNA form, the CDR3 reads TGCGCCAGCAGCCAAGATGCGGAGGATGAGCAGTTCTTC. Amino acid sequence: CASSQDAEDEQFF.

V usage is TRBV29-1 and J usage is TRBJ2-5; D tentatively fits TRBD1 or TRBD2 (6 bases each). The ends were cut back, 6 bases at V and 5 bases at J, with 16 bases in the middle. The CDR3 consists of 13 residues. Germline V gene data show CDR1 as SQVTM and CDR2 as ANQGSEA. The CDR3 nucleotides are TGCAGCGTGCGGGACATCGAGGGCGAGACCCAGTACTTC. Amino acid sequence: CSVRDIEGETQYF.

A few counts support this clone. The J gene is TRBJ1-1, the V gene TRBV19, with a weak D call TRBD1 (5 bases). V lost 5 bases to trimming and J lost 7 bases, with 17 bases between them. From germline, CDR1 is LNHDA and CDR2 SQIVND (reference sequence). This CDR3 is 14 amino acids long. The DNA for the CDR3 is TGTGCCAGTAGTCCCGGGACGAGCGCCCTTGAAGCTTTCTTT. This gives the protein CASSPGTSALEAFF.